This paragraph reports one T cell receptor (beta chain). The data were produced by immunoSEQ multiplex PCR, yet TCRdb's version contains in-frame clones alone and is incomplete. The sample yields 55,000 to 80,000 clones, approximately 98% seen once. This CDR3 is 15 amino acids long. From germline, CDR1 is LNHDA and CDR2 SQIVND (reference sequence). The V and J ends lost 4 bases and 5 bases respectively, with 16 bases between them. The sample originates from a study of Tregs in tolerant kidney transplant recipients. The chain joins TRBV19 to TRBJ2-3; D gene uncertain. The specimen comprised Tregs from blood, sampled before the transplant. This receptor was obtained from a human donor who received a combined kidney and bone marrow transplant. This chain's CDR3 is CASSKTSYLVDTQYF. In DNA, the CDR3 is TGTGCCAGTAGTAAGACAAGCTACCTCGTAGATACGCAGTATTTT. Based on the CDR3 plus reference TRBV19 and TRBJ2-3, the full variable domain is DGGITQSPKYLFRKEGQNVTLSCEQNLNHDAMYWYRQDPGQGLRLIYYSQIVNDFQKGDIAEGYSVSREKKESFPLTVTSAQKNPTAFYLCASSKTSYLVDTQYFGPGTRLTVL.